This TCR beta chain was documented in a study of molecular identifiers for immune sequencing clone quantification. Study-level background: Replicate RNA came from 20,000 or 100,000 naive CD8 cells and was split five ways, and four parts were sequenced. Study findings and constraints: The study found clones above 20 RNA copies held over 97% of effector molecules and under 1% in naive cells.

The CDR3 loop spans 15 amino acids. In germline, CDR1 is SGDLS, CDR2 YYNGEE. V lost 3 bases to trimming and J lost 7 bases; unmatched junction nucleotides: 10. Concerning this clonotype: What it recognizes is unknown.

Sorted inputs of roughly 19,000 to 1,100,000 cells, with 10%, 30% or 50% RNA, yielded naive CD8 libraries. Naive CD8 T cells were FACS-sorted by CD8+CD4-CCR7+CD45RA+ markers. TCRdb itself ran the PCR reads through MiXCR, one entry per CDR3 protein. Here the sample spans a few hundred thousand distinct CDR3 sequences, about 25% being singletons. The material sequenced was naive CD8+ T cells from blood, with Jurkat cell RNA spiked in. Indicated subset: FACS-sorted CD8+CD4-CCR7+CD45RA+ naive T cells. The receptor was derived from a human donor in good health. Some libraries in this study had Jurkat cell RNA spiked in. The chain couples TRBV9 to TRBJ2-1; TRBD2 matches 7 bases. CDR3 DNA sequence: TGTGCCAGCAGCGCTCTAGCGGACCCAACGAATGAGCAGTTCTTC. It codes for CASSALADPTNEQFF.